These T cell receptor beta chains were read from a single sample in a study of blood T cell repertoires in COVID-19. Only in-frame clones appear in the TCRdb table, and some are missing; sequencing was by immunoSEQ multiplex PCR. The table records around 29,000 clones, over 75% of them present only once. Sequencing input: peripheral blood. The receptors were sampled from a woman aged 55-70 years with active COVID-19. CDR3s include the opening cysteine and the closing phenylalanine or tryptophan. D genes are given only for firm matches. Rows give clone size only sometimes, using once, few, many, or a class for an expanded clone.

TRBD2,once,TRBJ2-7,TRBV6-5,TGTGCCAGCAGTTACTCGCCCGGGACTAGCCGCGAGCAGTACTTC,CASSYSPGTSREQYF
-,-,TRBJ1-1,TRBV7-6,TGTGCCAGCAGCTTAGCGATAAATGGCAGGGGAGCGTTGGACACTGAAGCTTTCTTT,CASSLAINGRGALDTEAFF
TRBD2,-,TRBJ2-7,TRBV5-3,TGTGCCAGAAGCTTCCTGACTAGCGGGGGAAATTCTCCCTACGAGCAGTACTTC,CARSFLTSGGNSPYEQYF
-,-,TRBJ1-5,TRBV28,TGTGCCAGCACTTCGGGACAATTCAATCAGCCCCAGCATTTT,CASTSGQFNQPQHF
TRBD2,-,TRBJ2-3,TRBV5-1,TGCGCCAGCAGCTTGCCTAGCGGGGGTCCCTGGGGCACAGATACGCAGTATTTT,CASSLPSGGPWGTDTQYF
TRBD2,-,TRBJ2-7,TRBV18,TGTGCCAGCTCACCGGGACTAGCGATTAACTACGAGCAGTACTTC,CASSPGLAINYEQYF
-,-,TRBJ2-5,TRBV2,TGTGCCAGCCGTCGGGGGGCGGGAGAGACCCAGTACTTC,CASRRGAGETQYF
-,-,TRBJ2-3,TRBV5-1,TGCGCCAGCAGCTTGGGACTGCCCACAGATACGCAGTATTTT,CASSLGLPTDTQYF
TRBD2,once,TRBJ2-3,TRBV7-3,TGTGCCAGCAGCTTAATGGGGCCCGGGACTAGCACTGTCTCCAGCACAGATACGCAGTATTTT,CASSLMGPGTSTVSSTDTQYF
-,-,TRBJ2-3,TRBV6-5,TGTGCCAGCCTACGCGCGCGGATGAGCACAGATACGCAGTATTTT,CASLRARMSTDTQYF
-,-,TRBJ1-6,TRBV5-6,TGTGCCAGCAGCTTTGGAGCGCTTTCCTATAATTCACCCCTCCACTTT,CASSFGALSYNSPLHF
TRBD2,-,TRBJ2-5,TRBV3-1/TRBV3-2,TGTGCCAGCAGCCATCTAGCGGGAGATTCCGAGACCCAGTACTTC,CASSHLAGDSETQYF
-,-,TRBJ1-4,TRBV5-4,TGTGCCAGCAGCCCCACTAGGACTGCAACTAATGAAAAACTGTTTTTT,CASSPTRTATNEKLFF
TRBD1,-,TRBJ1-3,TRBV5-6,TGTGCCAGCAGCGGGAGGCGACAGGGGACTCCTGGAAACACCATATATTTT,CASSGRRQGTPGNTIYF
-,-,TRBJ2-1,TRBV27,TGTGCCAGCAGTTTATCGACAGTACCGAATGAGCAGTTCTTC,CASSLSTVPNEQFF
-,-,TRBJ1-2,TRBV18,TGTGCCAGCTCACCACCGGGGAGACAGGACTATGGCTACACCTTC,CASSPPGRQDYGYTF
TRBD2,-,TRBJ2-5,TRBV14,TGTGCCAGCAGCCCTAATACCGGGACTAGCTGGGAGACCCAGTACTTC,CASSPNTGTSWETQYF
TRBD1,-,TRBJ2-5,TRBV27,TGTGCCAGCAGTTTCCGACAGGGGCAAGAGACCCAGTACTTC,CASSFRQGQETQYF